This T cell receptor beta chain derives from a study of control samples from healthy donors and cancer patients. Libraries were prepared by immunoSEQ multiplex PCR; TCRdb keeps only in-frame clonotypes and omits some of them. The data contain about 170,000 clones, 93% of them singletons. Germline CDR1 is SGHNT and CDR2 is YYREEE (reference sequence). Trimming at V came to 4 bases and at J to 5 bases, leaving 5 bases not matched to a gene. This CDR3 is 14 amino acids long. The source is a woman aged 60 to 75 in good health. The chain recombines TRBV5-4 with TRBJ1-2; TRBD1 matches at 10 bases. The sequenced sample was blood. The CDR3 bases are TGTGCCAGCAGCCCTAAGGACAGGGGGTATGGCTACACCTTC. Its translation: CASSPKDRGYGYTF.